This T cell receptor beta chain came from a study of early T cells in non-severe SARS-CoV-2 infection. MiXCR was run by TCRdb on the 5' RACE reads, yielding one entry per CDR3 protein. The data contain roughly 30,000 distinct CDR3 sequences, around 6% of them singletons. The CDR3 is 15 residues long. V shed 6 bases and J shed 3 bases, with 12 bases lying between them. The source material was whole blood. The clonotype was recovered from an adult who was a healthcare worker with PCR-confirmed SARS-CoV-2 infection or an uninfected control (not recorded which). The V call is TRBV12-3 or TRBV12-4, the J call TRBJ2-6; a weak D match, TRBD1 (5 bases). The CDR3 spells CASSPQGSGANVLTF. The CDR3 bases are TGTGCCAGCAGCCCCCAGGGAAGTGGGGCCAACGTCCTGACTTTC.